This T cell receptor (beta chain) stems from a study of T-cell memory formation after mild COVID-19. The CDR3 consists of 20 residues. CDR1 LGHDT and CDR2 YNNKEL come from the germline V gene (reference sequence). J lost 0 bases, V lost 6 bases, and 13 bases had no gene match. As concerns this clonotype: Its antigen is as yet unknown.

General study points: The CD4+ clones that contracted clustered mainly within CM and EM, and the CD8+ clones concentrated in EMRA.

One entry per CDR3 protein results from TCRdb running MiXCR on the 5' RACE reads. In the table there are about 390,000 distinct CDR3 sequences, about 17% of which are singletons. This TCR came from a man aged 18 to 30 who had mild COVID-19 (a few samples of this study predate the infection). Cell type and time point are not known. The chain carries TRBV3-1 and TRBJ2-3, with 15 bases aligning to TRBD2. Source material: PBMCs or a T cell subset sorted from them (not recorded which). CDR3 sequence reads: CASSPQEGLAGGTSTDTQYF. DNA of the CDR3: TGTGCCAGCAGTCCCCAGGAAGGACTAGCGGGGGGGACTAGCACAGATACGCAGTATTTT.